These 27 T cell receptor beta chains were sequenced from one sample in a study of T cell repertoires in cytomegalovirus infection. No cognate antigen is known for these TCRs. From the reads, TCRdb called clonotypes with MiXCR, one entry per CDR3 protein. The sample shows about 130,000 distinct CDR3 sequences, more than 20% of them seen only once. The sample consisted of PBMCs, sequenced either directly or after in vitro stimulation (not recorded which). These receptors all stem from a human donor in good health (CMV status not recorded). Some clones in this sample may be carry-over from other donors' samples.

The chain joins TRBV6-8 to TRBJ2-2; D is undetermined. V lost 2 bases and J lost 7, with 11 bases in between. The CDR3 spans 14 residues. Germline lookup yields CDR1 MNHGY and CDR2 SAAAGT. CDR3 loop: CASSYGWRNGELFF. CDR3 DNA sequence: TGTGCCAGCAGTTACGGGTGGCGAAACGGGGAGCTGTTTTTT.

This chain uses TRBV12-3 or TRBV12-4 with TRBJ1-3; D is uncertain. The CDR3 sequence is 15 residues long. Between the trimmed V and J ends, which lost 5 bases and 0 bases, there was a span of 11 bases. The CDR3: CASSPHRASGNTIYF. In DNA form, the CDR3 reads TGTGCCAGCAGTCCGCACAGAGCCTCTGGAAACACCATATATTTT.

This clonotype has a handful of counts. The chain has TRBV6-5 and TRBJ2-2; D might be TRBD1 or TRBD2, each matching 5 bases. CDR1 is MNHEY, CDR2 SVGAGI, per germline. The V and J ends lost 4 bases and 1 base respectively, with 16 bases between them. This CDR3 contains 17 residues. As DNA, the CDR3 is TGTGCCAGCAGTTTATACGGGGCGGTCAAGAACACCGGGGAGCTGTTTTTT. Encoded protein: CASSLYGAVKNTGELFF.

The gene calls are TRBV28 and TRBJ2-3, with D possibly being TRBD2 (6 bases). The CDR3 covers 16 residues. The germline V gene has CDR1 MDHEN and CDR2 SYDVKM. V shed 7 bases and J shed 6 bases, with 23 bases lying between them. The CDR3 DNA sequence: TGTGCCAGCATCAACCTCGTGGCAGGGAGGTGGGATACGCAGTATTTT. Translated: CASINLVAGRWDTQYF.

A few counts support this clonotype. The junction departs from the called germline gene at one end, perhaps through a read error. The CDR3 DNA sequence: TGTGCCAGCTCTGACGAGAGGGGTTGGAGCTATGCCTACACCTTC. Residues: CASSDERGWSYAYTF. This chain links TRBV19 with TRBJ1-2; a weak D match, TRBD1 (5 bases). This CDR3 has 15 residues. Germline CDR1 reads LNHDA; CDR2 reads SQIVND (reference sequence).

The chain uses TRBV6-2 or TRBV6-3 and TRBJ1-5; D not certain. The CDR3 is 12 amino acids. The V and J ends lost 2 bases and 8 bases respectively, with 7 bases between them. Germline V CDR1 and CDR2: MNHEY, SVGEGT. CDR3 sequence reads: CASSYTLEPQHF. CDR3 nucleotide sequence: TGTGCCAGCAGTTACACGTTGGAGCCCCAGCATTTT.

This clonotype was detected a few times. The chain links TRBV6-5 to TRBJ2-3; 8 bases align to TRBD2. This CDR3 contains 16 residues. Germline V lookup: CDR1 MNHEY, CDR2 SVGAGI. The V segment lost 4 bases and the J segment 2 bases; nucleotides outside the gene matches: 8. Written as DNA, the CDR3 is TGTGCCAGCAGTTCCCTTTTTAGCGGGAACACAGATACGCAGTATTTT. This gives the protein CASSSLFSGNTDTQYF.

This clonotype was counted only a few times. This chain uses TRBV5-5 with TRBJ2-5; tentative D call: TRBD2 (5 bases). The CDR3 extends over 17 amino acids. CDR1 is SGHKS and CDR2 is YYEKEE in the germline V gene (reference sequence). V lost 3 bases to trimming and J lost 0 bases, with 18 bases between them. Here the CDR3 reads CASSSADGLYYQETQYF. The CDR3 DNA reads as TGTGCCAGCAGCTCGGCAGACGGACTGTACTACCAAGAGACCCAGTACTTC. The whole variable domain, remainder taken from reference TRBV5-5 and TRBJ2-5, is DAGVTQSPTHLIKTRGQQVTLRCSPISGHKSVSWYQQVLGQGPQFIFQYYEKEERGRGNFPDRFSARQFPNYSSELNVNALLLGDSALYLCASSSADGLYYQETQYFGPGTRLLVL.

The genes are TRBV6-4 and TRBJ2-1; D may be TRBD1 (6 bases). The ends were cut back, 5 bases at V and 7 bases at J, with 18 bases in the middle. The CDR3 totals 15 residues. Germline V lookup: CDR1 MRHNA, CDR2 SNTAGT. The CDR3 spells CASSPLSGTPNEQFF. The CDR3 coding sequence is TGTGCCAGCAGTCCACTCTCCGGGACACCAAATGAGCAGTTCTTC.

This chain connects TRBV19 to TRBJ1-1; 8 nucleotides match TRBD1. J was trimmed by 5 bases and V by 4 bases; bases with no gene match: 6. This CDR3 contains 14 residues. CDR1 and CDR2 (germline): LNHDA, SQIVND (reference sequence). This CDR3 is CASSRWTGLTEAFF. The CDR3 DNA sequence: TGTGCCAGTAGTAGATGGACAGGGTTAACTGAAGCTTTCTTT.

This clonotype has at least ten counts. CDR3 bases: TGTGCCAGCAGCCCTCAGGGAGGGGAGACCCAGTACTTC. Its protein product is CASSPQGGETQYF. This chain joins TRBV7-2 and TRBJ2-5, with 7 bases fitting TRBD2. Germline V lookup: CDR1 SGHTA, CDR2 FQGNSA. J lost 5 bases, V lost 5 bases, and 5 bases had no gene match. CDR3 length equals 13 residues. The complete variable domain, with remaining parts taken from reference TRBV7-2 and TRBJ2-5, reads GAGVSQSPSNKVTEKGKDVELRCDPISGHTALYWYRQSLGQGLEFLIYFQGNSAPDKSGLPSDRFSAERTGGSVSTLTIQRTQQEDSAVYLCASSPQGGETQYFGPGTRLLVL.

About this clonotype itself: A read error may be the cause here, since a much bigger clone is one base away. V is TRBV11-3 and J is TRBJ2-1, with 12 bases that match TRBD1. This CDR3 region has 14 residues. CDR1 SGHNT and CDR2 YENEEA come from the germline V gene. V lost 8 bases to trimming and J lost 8 bases; unmatched junction nucleotides: 7. The CDR3 region is CASGPGTGGYEQFF. In nucleotides, the CDR3 is TGTGCCAGCGGCCCCGGGACAGGGGGCTATGAGCAGTTCTTC.

This clonotype has only a few counts. CDR3 DNA sequence: TGTGCCAGCAGCTTAGAGGGGACGGGGAAAGCTTTCTTT. It specifies CASSLEGTGKAFF. The chain joins TRBV7-8 to TRBJ1-1, with a possible D match to TRBD1 (5 bases). The CDR3 sequence is 13 residues long. The germline V and J ends were trimmed by 1 base and 9 bases, with 12 bases remaining between them. Germline V gene lookup returns CDR1 SGHVS and CDR2 FQNEAQ.

This clonotype has only a few counts. The chain carries TRBV19 and TRBJ2-2; D is perhaps TRBD2 (6 bases). V was trimmed by 6 bases and J by 9 bases, leaving 20 bases between them. The germline gives CDR1 LNHDA, CDR2 SQIVND (reference sequence). The CDR3 contains 15 residues. The CDR3 coding sequence is TGTGCCAGTAGACCCCCGGGACTTAAAATCCGGGAGCTGTTTTTT. Residues: CASRPPGLKIRELFF.

This clonotype was counted a few times. The gene calls are TRBV5-1 and TRBJ2-1; D not certain. Trimming removed 3 bases at V and 6 bases at J, with 19 bases between. This CDR3 comprises 16 residues. CDR1 is SGHRS and CDR2 is YFSETQ in the germline V gene. The CDR3 sequence is CASSSTWGLGSNEQFF. DNA for the CDR3: TGCGCCAGCAGCTCCACCTGGGGATTGGGGTCCAATGAGCAGTTCTTC.

This clonotype was found many times. The rearrangement links TRBV7-8 to TRBJ2-3; 9 bases align to TRBD2. Per germline, CDR1 SGHVS and CDR2 FQNEAQ. CDR3 length: 17 residues. After removal of 5 bases from V and 2 bases from J, the junction contained 11 bases not matched to a gene. This chain's CDR3 is CASSPAMTSGYTDTQYF. DNA for the CDR3: TGTGCCAGCAGCCCTGCCATGACTAGCGGATACACAGATACGCAGTATTTT.

This clonotype has at least ten counts. This sequence joins TRBV7-2 and TRBJ2-1; 9 bases align to TRBD1. This CDR3 contains 15 residues. CDR1 SGHTA and CDR2 FQGNSA come from the germline V gene. Trimming took 6 bases from V and 3 from J; bases not matched to a gene: 6. CDR3 in DNA: TGTGCCAGCAGGATGGACAGGGGTAGCTACAATGAGCAGTTCTTC. Protein product: CASRMDRGSYNEQFF.

The rearrangement uses TRBV2 and TRBJ1-1; 9 bases map to TRBD1. The length of the CDR3 is 16 residues. Germline lookup yields CDR1 SNHLY and CDR2 FYNNEI. V dropped 4 bases and J dropped 0; count of bases not matched to a gene: 6. CDR3 region: CASSGTGVWVNTEAFF. The CDR3 region has the DNA TGTGCCAGCAGTGGGACAGGGGTTTGGGTGAACACTGAAGCTTTCTTT.

There are a few counts of this clonotype. The V and J genes are TRBV7-8 and TRBJ1-1; 10 bases map to TRBD1. The CDR3 has 16 residues. The junction had 3 bases not matched to a gene; V was cut back by 1 base and J by 1 base. In germline, CDR1 is SGHVS, CDR2 FQNEAQ. This CDR3 is CASSLGQGARNTEAFF. The CDR3 DNA sequence: TGTGCCAGCAGCTTAGGACAGGGGGCGCGGAACACTGAAGCTTTCTTT. Filled out from reference TRBV7-8 and TRBJ1-1, the complete variable domain reads GAGVSQSPRYKVAKRGQDVALRCDPISGHVSLFWYQQALGQGPEFLTYFQNEAQLDKSGLPSDRFFAERPEGSVSTLKIQRTQQEDSAVYLCASSLGQGARNTEAFFGQGTRLTVV.

This clonotype was observed a few times. V is TRBV2 and J is TRBJ1-2, with D possibly TRBD1 on 6 matching bases. CDR1 is SNHLY, CDR2 FYNNEI, per germline. V was pared by 3 bases and J by 5 bases, with 13 bases between. The length of the CDR3 is 14 residues. This CDR3 is CASSDDGTPYGYTF. Written as DNA, the CDR3 is TGTGCCAGCAGTGACGACGGGACACCATATGGCTACACCTTC.

This clonotype was recorded a few times. The CDR3, as DNA: TGTGCCAGCAGCTTAAATTTCAACACCGGGGAGCTGTTTTTT. It specifies CASSLNFNTGELFF. The gene calls are TRBV7-3 and TRBJ2-2; D unresolved. Trimming shortened V by 1 base and J by 2 bases, and 5 bases separated the two germline ends. Per germline, CDR1 SGHTA and CDR2 FQGTGA. The CDR3 is made up of 14 amino acids.

Relative to its sample, this clonotype is medium-sized. The CDR3 DNA is TGTGCCAGCAGTCCAAGGGGGCAGAGCACTGAAGCTTTCTTT. Translated, it gives CASSPRGQSTEAFF. The chain has TRBV11-3 and TRBJ1-1, with 7 bases that match TRBD1. This CDR3 region has 14 residues. The trim removed 6 bases at V and 4 bases at J, leaving 8 bases unmatched. CDR1 is SGHNT, CDR2 YENEEA, per germline.

This clonotype came up a few times. The chain is built from TRBV6-5 and TRBJ2-1; TRBD2 matches 10 bases. The CDR3 covers 16 residues. Trimming took 3 bases from V and 7 from J; bases not matched to a gene: 9. Germline CDR1 and CDR2: MNHEY and SVGAGI. The CDR3 DNA sequence: TGTGCCAGCAGTTATTTCGCTAGCGGGGGAAATAATGAGCAGTTCTTC. Translating it yields CASSYFASGGNNEQFF.

Concerning this clonotype: The junction and the germline gene differ at one end; a read error may be behind it. The chain is built from TRBV7-9 and TRBJ1-1; 7 bases map to TRBD1. From germline, CDR1 is SEHNR and CDR2 FQNEAQ (reference sequence). The CDR3 spans 14 residues. CDR3 sequence (DNA): TGTGCCAGCACCTTAGGGACAGAATTAACTGAAGCTTTCTTT. Translated, it gives CASTLGTELTEAFF.

In this sample, this clonotype turned up a few times. The chain couples TRBV7-7 to TRBJ2-1; 7 bases match TRBD2. In germline, CDR1 is SSHAT, CDR2 FNYEAQ (reference sequence). This CDR3 is 15 amino acids long. Trimming at V came to 5 bases and at J to 7 bases, leaving 11 bases not matched to a gene. This CDR3 reads CASSRRAGVENEQFF. CDR3 in DNA: TGTGCCAGCAGCCGTCGGGCGGGAGTTGAAAATGAGCAGTTCTTC.

The J gene is TRBJ2-1, the V gene TRBV4-3, with TRBD1 identical over 8 bases. CDR3 length: 13 amino acids. The germline V gene encodes CDR1 LGHNA and CDR2 YSLEER. Germline trimming cut 3 bases from V and 9 bases from J; bases unmatched to any gene: 4. CDR3 DNA sequence: TGCGCCAGCAGCCAGACTACAGGGGGTGAGCAGTTCTTC. Protein sequence: CASSQTTGGEQFF.

Only a few counts were recorded for this clonotype. The chain recombines TRBV7-8 with TRBJ2-7; D may be TRBD2 (6 bases). Germline V gives CDR1 SGHVS, CDR2 FQNEAQ. This CDR3 comprises 14 residues. V was cut by 5 bases and J by 2 bases, with 13 bases left in between. CDR3 in amino acids: CASSTLAEAYEQYF. The CDR3 DNA sequence: TGTGCCAGCAGCACACTAGCTGAAGCCTACGAGCAGTACTTC.